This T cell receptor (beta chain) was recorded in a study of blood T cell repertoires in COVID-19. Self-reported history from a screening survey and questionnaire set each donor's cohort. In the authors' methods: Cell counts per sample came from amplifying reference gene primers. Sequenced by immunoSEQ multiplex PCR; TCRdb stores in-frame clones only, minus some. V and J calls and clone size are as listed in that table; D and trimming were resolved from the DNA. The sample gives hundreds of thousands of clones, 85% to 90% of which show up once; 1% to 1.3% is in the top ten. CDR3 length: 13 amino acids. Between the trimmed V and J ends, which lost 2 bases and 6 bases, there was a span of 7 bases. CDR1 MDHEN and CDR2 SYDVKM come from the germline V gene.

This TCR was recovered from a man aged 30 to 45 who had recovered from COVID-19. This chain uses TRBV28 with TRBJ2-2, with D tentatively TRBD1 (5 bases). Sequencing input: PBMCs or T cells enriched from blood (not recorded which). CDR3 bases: TGTGCCAGCAGTTTAAAGGGGTCCGGGGAGCTGTTTTTT. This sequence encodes CASSLKGSGELFF. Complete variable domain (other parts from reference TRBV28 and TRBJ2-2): DVKVTQSSRYLVKRTGEKVFLECVQDMDHENMFWYRQDPGLGLRLIYFSYDVKMKEKGDIPEGYSVSREKKERFSLILESASTNQTSMYLCASSLKGSGELFFGEGSRLTVL.